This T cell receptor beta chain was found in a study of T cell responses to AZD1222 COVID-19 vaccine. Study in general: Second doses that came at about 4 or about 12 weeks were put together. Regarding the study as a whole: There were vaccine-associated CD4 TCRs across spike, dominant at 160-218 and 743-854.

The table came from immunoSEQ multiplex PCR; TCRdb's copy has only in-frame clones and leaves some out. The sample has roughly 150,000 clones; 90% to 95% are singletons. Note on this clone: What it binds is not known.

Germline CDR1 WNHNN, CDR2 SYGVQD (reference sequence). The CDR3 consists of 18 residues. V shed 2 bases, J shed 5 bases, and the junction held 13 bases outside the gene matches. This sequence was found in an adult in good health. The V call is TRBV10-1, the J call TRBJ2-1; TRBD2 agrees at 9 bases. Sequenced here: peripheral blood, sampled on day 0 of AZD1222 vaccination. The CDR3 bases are TGCGCCAGCAGTGAGCGGGGTCGTCTAGCGGGGATTCACAATGAGCAGTTCTTC. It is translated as CASSERGRLAGIHNEQFF.